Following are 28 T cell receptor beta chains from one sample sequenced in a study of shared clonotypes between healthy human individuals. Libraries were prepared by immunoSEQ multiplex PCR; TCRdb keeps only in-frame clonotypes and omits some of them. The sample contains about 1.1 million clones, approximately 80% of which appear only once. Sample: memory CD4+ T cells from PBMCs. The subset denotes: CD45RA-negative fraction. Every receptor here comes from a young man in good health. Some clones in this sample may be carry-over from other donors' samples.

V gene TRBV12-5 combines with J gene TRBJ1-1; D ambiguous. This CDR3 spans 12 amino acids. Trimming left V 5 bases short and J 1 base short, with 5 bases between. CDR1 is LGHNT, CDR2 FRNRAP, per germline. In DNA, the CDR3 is TGTGCTAGTGGTGGGTCGAACACTGAAGCTTTCTTT. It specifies CASGGSNTEAFF. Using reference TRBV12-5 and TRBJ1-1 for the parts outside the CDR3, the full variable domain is DARVTQTPRHKVTEMGQEVTMRCQPILGHNTVFWYRQTMMQGLELLAYFRNRAPLDDSGMPKDRFSAEMPDATLATLKIQPSEPRDSAVYFCASGGSNTEAFFGQGTRLTVV.

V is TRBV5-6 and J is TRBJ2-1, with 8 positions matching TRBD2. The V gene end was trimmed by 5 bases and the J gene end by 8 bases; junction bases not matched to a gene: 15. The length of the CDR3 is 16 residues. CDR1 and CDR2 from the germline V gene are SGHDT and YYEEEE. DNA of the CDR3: TGTGCCAGCAGGACAGCTCGGGGGGGCGCGTACGATGAGCAGTTCTTC. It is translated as CASRTARGGAYDEQFF.

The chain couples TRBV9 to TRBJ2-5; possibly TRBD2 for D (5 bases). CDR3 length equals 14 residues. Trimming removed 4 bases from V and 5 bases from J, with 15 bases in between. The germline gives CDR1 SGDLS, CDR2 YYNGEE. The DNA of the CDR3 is TGTGCCAGCAGCCCGGACTTCAGAGGGGAGACCCAGTACTTC. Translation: CASSPDFRGETQYF.

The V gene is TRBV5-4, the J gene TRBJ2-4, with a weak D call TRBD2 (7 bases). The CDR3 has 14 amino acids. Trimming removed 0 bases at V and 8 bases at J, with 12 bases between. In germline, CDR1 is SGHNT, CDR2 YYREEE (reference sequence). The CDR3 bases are TGTGCCAGCAGCTTGGCGGGGGGCGCGGACATTCAGTACTTC. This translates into CASSLAGGADIQYF.

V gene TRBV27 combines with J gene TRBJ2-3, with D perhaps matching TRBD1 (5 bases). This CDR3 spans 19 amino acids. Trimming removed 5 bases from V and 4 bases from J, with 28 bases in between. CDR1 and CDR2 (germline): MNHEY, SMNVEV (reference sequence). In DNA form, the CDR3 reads TGTGCCAGCAGTCCCCAAATCAGGGCCGGCACGTTGCGTCCAGATACGCAGTATTTT. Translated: CASSPQIRAGTLRPDTQYF.

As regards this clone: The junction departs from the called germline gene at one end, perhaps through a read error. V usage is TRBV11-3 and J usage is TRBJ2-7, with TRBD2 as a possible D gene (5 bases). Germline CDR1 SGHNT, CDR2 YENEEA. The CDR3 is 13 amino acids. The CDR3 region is CASSFHQAGEKIF. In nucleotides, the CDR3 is TGTGCCAGCAGCTTCCACCAGGCCGGGGAGAAGATCTTC.

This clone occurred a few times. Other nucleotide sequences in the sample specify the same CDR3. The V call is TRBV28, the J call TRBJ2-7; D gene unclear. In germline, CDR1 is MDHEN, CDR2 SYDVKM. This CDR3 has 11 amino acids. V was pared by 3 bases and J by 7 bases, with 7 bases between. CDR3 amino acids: CASSFEREQYF. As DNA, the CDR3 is TGTGCCAGCAGTTTCGAACGAGAGCAGTACTTC.

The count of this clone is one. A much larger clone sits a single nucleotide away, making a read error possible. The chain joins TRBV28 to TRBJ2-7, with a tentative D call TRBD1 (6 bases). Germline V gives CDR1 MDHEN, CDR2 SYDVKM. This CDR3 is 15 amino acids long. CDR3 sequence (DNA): TGTGCCAGCAGTCGGGTGGGGGCCATGAGCTACGAGCGGTACTTC. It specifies CASSRVGAMSYERYF.

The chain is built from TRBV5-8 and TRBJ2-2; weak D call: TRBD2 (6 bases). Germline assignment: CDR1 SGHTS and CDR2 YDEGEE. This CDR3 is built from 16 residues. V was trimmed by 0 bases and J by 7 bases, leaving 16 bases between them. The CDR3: CASSLDPGRIVGELFF. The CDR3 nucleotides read TGTGCCAGCAGCTTGGATCCCGGGAGAATCGTCGGGGAGCTGTTTTTT.

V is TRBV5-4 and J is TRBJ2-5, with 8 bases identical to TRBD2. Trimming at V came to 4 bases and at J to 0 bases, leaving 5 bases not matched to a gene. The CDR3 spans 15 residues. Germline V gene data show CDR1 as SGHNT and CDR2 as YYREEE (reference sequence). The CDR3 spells CASSSGTRYQETQYF. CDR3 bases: TGTGCCAGCAGCAGTGGGACTAGATACCAAGAGACCCAGTACTTC. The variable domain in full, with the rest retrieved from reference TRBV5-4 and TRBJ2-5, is ETGVTQSPTHLIKTRGQQVTLRCSSQSGHNTVSWYQQALGQGPQFIFQYYREEENGRGNFPPRFSGLQFPNYSSELNVNALELDDSALYLCASSSGTRYQETQYFGPGTRLLVL.

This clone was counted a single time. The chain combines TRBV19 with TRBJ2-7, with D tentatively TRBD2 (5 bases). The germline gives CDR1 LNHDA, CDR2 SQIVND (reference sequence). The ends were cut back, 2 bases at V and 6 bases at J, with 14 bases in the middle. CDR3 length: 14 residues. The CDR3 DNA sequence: TGTGCCAGTAGTATATCCGGGATCAGTGGCGAGCAGTACTTC. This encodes CASSISGISGEQYF.

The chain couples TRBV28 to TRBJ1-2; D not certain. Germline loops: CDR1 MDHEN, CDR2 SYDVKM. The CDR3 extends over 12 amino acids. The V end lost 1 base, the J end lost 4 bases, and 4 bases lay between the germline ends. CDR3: CASSLFRYGYTF. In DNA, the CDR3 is TGTGCCAGCAGTTTATTCCGCTATGGCTACACCTTC.

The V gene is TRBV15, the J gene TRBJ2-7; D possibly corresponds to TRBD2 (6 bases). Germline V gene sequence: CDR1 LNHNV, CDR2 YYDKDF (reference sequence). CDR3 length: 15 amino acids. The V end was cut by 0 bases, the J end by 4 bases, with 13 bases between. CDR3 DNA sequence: TGTGCCACCAGCAGAGAGGAGGGCAGAAATTACGAGCAGTACTTC. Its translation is CATSREEGRNYEQYF.

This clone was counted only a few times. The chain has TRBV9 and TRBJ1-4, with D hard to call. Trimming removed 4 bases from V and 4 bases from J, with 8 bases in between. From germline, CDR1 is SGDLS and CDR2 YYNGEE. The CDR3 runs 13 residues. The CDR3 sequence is CASSPGRNEKLFF. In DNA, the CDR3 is TGTGCCAGCAGCCCCGGACGTAATGAAAAACTGTTTTTT.

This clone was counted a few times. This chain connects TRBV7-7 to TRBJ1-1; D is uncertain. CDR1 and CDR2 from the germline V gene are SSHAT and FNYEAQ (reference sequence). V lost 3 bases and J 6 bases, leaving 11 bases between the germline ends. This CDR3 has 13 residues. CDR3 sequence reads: CASSFSPNSEAFF. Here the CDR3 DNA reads TGTGCCAGCAGCTTTTCCCCCAATTCTGAAGCTTTCTTT.

Written as DNA, the CDR3 is TGTGCCAGCTCACGAAGACAGGGGGTTTATGGCTACACCTTC. Residues: CASSRRQGVYGYTF. The chain has TRBV18 and TRBJ1-2, with 9 bases identical to TRBD1. The CDR3 has 14 residues. V was clipped by 4 bases and J by 5 bases; unmatched bases: 5. Germline assignment: CDR1 KGHSH and CDR2 LQKENI.

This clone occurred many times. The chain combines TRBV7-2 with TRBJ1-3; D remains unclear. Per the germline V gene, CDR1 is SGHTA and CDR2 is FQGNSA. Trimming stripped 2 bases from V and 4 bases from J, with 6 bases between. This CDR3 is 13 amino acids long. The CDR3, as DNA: TGTGCCAGCAGCTTATCACAGGGAAACACCATATATTTT. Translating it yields CASSLSQGNTIYF.

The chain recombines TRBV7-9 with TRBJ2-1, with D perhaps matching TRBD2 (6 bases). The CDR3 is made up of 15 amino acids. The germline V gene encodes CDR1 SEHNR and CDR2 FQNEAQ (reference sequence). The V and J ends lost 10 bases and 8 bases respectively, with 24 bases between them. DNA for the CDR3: TGTGCCACCACCCCTCCCAGCGGGCGGTCTTATGAGCAGTTCTTC. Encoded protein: CATTPPSGRSYEQFF. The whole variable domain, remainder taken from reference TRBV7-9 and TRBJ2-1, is DTGVSQNPRHKITKRGQNVTFRCDPISEHNRLYWYRQTLGQGPEFLTYFQNEAQLEKSRLLSDRFSAERPKGSFSTLEIQRTEQGDSAMYLCATTPPSGRSYEQFFGPGTRLTVL.

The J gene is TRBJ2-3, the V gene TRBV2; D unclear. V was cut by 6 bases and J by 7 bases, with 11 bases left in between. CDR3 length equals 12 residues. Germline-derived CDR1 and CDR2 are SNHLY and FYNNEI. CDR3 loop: CASSFTIHTQYF. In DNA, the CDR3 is TGTGCCAGCAGCTTTACTATCCATACGCAGTATTTT.

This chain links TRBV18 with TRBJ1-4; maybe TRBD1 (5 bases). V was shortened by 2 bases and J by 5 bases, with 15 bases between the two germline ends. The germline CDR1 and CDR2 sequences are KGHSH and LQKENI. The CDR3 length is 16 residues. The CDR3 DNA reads TGTGCCAGCTCACCAGGCGGGACGGGTCGAAATGAAAAACTGTTTTTT. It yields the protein CASSPGGTGRNEKLFF. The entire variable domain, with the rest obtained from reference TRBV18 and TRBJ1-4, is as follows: NAGVMQNPRHLVRRRGQEARLRCSPMKGHSHVYWYRQLPEEGLKFMVYLQKENIIDESGMPKERFSAEFPKEGPSILRIQQVVRGDSAAYFCASSPGGTGRNEKLFFGSGTQLSVL.

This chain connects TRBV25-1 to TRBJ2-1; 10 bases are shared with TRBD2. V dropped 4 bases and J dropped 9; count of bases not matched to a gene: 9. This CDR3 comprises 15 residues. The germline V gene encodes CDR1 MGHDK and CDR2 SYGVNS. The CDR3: CASSGWPSGSGEQFF. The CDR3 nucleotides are TGTGCCAGCAGTGGATGGCCTAGCGGGAGTGGTGAGCAGTTCTTC.

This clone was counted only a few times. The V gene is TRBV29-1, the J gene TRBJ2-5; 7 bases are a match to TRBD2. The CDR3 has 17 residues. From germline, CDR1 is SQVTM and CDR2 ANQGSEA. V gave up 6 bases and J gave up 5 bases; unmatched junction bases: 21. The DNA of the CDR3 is TGCAGCGTGGGGGGACTACCCTGGAGCGTGAGTTGGGAGACCCAGTACTTC. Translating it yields CSVGGLPWSVSWETQYF.

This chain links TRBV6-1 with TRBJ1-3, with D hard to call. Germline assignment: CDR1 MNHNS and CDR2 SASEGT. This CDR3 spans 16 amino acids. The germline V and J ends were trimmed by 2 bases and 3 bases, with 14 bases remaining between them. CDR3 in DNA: TGTGCCAGCAGTGAAACTTCCGGGTCCCTTGGAAACACCATATATTTT. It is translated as CASSETSGSLGNTIYF.

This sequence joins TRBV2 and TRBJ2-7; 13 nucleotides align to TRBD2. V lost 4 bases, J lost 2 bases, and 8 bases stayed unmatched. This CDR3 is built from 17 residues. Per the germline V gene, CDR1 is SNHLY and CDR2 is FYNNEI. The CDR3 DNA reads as TGTGCCAGCAGTGGCCCCGGGACTAGCGGGACTCCCTACGAGCAGTACTTC. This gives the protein CASSGPGTSGTPYEQYF.

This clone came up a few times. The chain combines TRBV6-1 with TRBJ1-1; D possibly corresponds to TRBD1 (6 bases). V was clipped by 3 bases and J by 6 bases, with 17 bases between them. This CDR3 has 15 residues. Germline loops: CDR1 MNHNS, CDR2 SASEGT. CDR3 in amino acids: CASSESAGVSAEAFF. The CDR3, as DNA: TGTGCCAGCAGTGAGTCAGCAGGGGTTTCGGCTGAAGCTTTCTTT.

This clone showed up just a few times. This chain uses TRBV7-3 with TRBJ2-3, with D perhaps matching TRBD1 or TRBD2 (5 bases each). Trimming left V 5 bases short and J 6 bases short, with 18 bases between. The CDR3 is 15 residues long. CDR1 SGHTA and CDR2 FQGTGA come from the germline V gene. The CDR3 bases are TGTGCCAGCAGCCCCACGGGACGGTTATGGGATACGCAGTATTTT. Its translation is CASSPTGRLWDTQYF.

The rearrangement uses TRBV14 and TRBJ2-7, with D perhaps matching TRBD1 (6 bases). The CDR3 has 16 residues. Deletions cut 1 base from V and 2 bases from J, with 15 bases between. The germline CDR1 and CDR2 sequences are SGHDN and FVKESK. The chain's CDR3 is CASSQVPTGYPYEQYF. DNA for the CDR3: TGTGCCAGCAGCCAAGTCCCCACAGGGTACCCCTACGAGCAGTACTTC.

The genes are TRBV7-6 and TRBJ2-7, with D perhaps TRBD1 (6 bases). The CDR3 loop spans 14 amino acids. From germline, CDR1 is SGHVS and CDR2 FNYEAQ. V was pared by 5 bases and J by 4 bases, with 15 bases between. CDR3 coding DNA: TGTGCCAGCAGCACGATTACAGGGAAGTACGAGCAGTACTTC. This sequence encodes CASSTITGKYEQYF.